The 2 T cell receptor beta chains given below trace back to one sample, sequenced in a study of T cell changes during pregnancy in multiple sclerosis. Data came from immunoSEQ multiplex PCR; TCRdb stores just in-frame clones and leaves some out. The sample has about 68,000 clones, about 89% seen once. The specimen was peripheral blood, collected in the second trimester of pregnancy. Receptors were obtained from a female donor with multiple sclerosis, enrolled in a pregnancy study.

The gene calls are TRBV12-5 and TRBJ1-3; 7 bases match TRBD1. From germline, CDR1 is LGHNT and CDR2 FRNRAP. The junction had 6 bases not matched to a gene; V was cut back by 4 bases and J by 0 bases. The CDR3 is 16 residues long. The CDR3 nucleotides read TGTGCTAGTGGTTCGTTGGGACAGAGCTCTGGAAACACCATATATTTT. This sequence encodes CASGSLGQSSGNTIYF.

This chain connects TRBV5-4 to TRBJ2-3; weak D call: TRBD2 (7 bases). The V gene lost 9 bases and the J gene lost 4 bases, with 24 bases spanning the gap. The CDR3 consists of 16 residues. Germline V gene sequence: CDR1 SGHNT, CDR2 YYREEE (reference sequence). Written as DNA, the CDR3 is TGTGCCAAGACTTTTCCCGGGGCGGGGGCGGCAGATACGCAGTATTTT. Translation gives CAKTFPGAGAADTQYF.